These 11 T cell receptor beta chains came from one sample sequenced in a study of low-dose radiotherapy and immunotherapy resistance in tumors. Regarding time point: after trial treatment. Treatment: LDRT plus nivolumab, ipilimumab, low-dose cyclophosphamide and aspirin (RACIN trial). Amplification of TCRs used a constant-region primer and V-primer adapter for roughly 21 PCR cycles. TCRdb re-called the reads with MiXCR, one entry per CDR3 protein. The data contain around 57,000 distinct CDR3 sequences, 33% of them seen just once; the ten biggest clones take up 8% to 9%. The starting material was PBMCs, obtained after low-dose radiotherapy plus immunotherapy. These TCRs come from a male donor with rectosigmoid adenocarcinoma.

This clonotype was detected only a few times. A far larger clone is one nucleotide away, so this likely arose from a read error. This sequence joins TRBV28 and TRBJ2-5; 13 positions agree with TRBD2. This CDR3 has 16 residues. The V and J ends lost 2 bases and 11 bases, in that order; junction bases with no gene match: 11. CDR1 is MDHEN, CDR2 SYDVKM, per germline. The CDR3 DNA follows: TGTGCCAGCAGTTTACGGACTAGCGGGAGTCGCAATGAGCAGTACTTC. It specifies CASSLRTSGSRNEQYF.

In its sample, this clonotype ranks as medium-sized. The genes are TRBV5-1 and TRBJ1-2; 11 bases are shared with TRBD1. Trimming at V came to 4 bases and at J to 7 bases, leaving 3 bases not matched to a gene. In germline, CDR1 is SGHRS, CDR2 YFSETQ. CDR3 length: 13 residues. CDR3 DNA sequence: TGCGCCAGCAGCAACGGACAGGGGGCTGGCTACACCTTC. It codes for CASSNGQGAGYTF.

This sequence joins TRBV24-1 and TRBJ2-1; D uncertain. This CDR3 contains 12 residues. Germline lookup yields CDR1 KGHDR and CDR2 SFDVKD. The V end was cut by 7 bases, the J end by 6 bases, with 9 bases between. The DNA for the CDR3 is TGTGCCACCAGGGGGTTCGGCAATGAGCAGTTCTTC. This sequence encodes CATRGFGNEQFF.

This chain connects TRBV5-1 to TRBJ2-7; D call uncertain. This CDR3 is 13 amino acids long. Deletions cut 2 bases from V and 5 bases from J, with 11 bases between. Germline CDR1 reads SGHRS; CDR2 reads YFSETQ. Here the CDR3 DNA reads TGCGCCAGCAGCTTCATACAGCGCCACGAGCAGTACTTC. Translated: CASSFIQRHEQYF.

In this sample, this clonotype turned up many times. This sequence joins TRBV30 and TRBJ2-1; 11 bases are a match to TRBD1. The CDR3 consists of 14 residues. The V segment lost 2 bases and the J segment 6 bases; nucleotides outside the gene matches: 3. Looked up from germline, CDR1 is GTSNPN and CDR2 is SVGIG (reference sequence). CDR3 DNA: TGTGCCTGGAGTCGGGACAGGGGGTCCAATGAGCAGTTCTTC. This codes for CAWSRDRGSNEQFF.

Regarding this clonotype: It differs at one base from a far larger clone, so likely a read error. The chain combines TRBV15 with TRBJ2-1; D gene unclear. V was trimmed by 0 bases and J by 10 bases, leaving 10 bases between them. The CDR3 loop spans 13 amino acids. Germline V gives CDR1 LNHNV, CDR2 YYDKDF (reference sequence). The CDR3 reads CATSRDLFYEQFF. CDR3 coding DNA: TGTGCCACCAGCAGAGATCTATTCTACGAGCAGTTCTTC.

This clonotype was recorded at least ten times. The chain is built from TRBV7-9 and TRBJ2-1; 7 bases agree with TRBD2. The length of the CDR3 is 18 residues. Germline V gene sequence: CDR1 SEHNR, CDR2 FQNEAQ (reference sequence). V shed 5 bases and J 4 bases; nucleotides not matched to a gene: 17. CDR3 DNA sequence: TGTGCCAGCAGCCCGAGGGCTAGCGGAGGAAGTGGGTACAATGAGCAGTTCTTC. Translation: CASSPRASGGSGYNEQFF.

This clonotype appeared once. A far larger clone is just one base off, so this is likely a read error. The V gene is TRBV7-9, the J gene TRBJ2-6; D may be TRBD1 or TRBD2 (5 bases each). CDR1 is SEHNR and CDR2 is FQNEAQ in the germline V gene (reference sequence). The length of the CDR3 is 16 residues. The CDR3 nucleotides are TGTGGCAGCAGCCTCGGGGTGGGGGCTGGGGCCAACGTCCTGACTTTC. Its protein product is CGSSLGVGAGANVLTF.

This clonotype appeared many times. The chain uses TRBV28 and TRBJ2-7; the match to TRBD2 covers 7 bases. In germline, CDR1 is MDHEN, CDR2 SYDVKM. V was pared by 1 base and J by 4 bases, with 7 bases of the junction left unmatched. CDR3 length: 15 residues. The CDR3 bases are TGTGCCAGCAGTTTATTTAGCGGGTCCTCGTACGAGCAGTACTTC. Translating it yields CASSLFSGSSYEQYF.

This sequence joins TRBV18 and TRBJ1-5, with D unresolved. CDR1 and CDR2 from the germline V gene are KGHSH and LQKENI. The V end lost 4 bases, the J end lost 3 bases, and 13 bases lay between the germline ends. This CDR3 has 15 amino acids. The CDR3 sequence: CASSLSDGNNQPQHF. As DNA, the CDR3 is TGTGCCAGCTCACTGTCGGACGGCAACAATCAGCCCCAGCATTTT.

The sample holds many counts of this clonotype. This CDR3 reads CASWPGGRGLNTEAFF. The CDR3 coding sequence is TGTGCCAGTTGGCCAGGAGGTAGGGGGTTGAACACTGAAGCTTTCTTT. This chain connects TRBV19 to TRBJ1-1; the D gene is possibly TRBD1 (6 bases). V shed 8 bases and J shed 0 bases, with 19 bases lying between them. Per germline, CDR1 LNHDA and CDR2 SQIVND (reference sequence). This CDR3 is 16 amino acids long.